This is a list of T cell receptor beta chains from one sample in a study of beta chain features in type 1 diabetes. Sequenced by immunoSEQ multiplex PCR; TCRdb stores in-frame clones only, minus some. The sample includes fewer than 200,000 clones, 8.1% seen only once; the top ten take approximately 0.69%. Material for sequencing was central memory CD4+ T cells from blood. All receptors derive from a man between 18 and 29 years old in good health. Each CDR3 is given with its conserved first and last residue. A D gene is named only where the DNA matches it firmly. Clone size is stated in some rows and not others, as once, few, many or a class when expanded.

D,size,V,length,J,CDR3,DNA
TRBD1,few,TRBV7-3,14,TRBJ1-2,CASSLGQESYGYTF,TGTGCCAGCAGCCTTGGACAGGAGTCTTATGGCTACACCTTC
.,.,TRBV10-2,15,TRBJ1-2,CASSESVEGNYGYTF,TGCGCCAGCAGTGAGTCGGTGGAGGGGAACTATGGCTACACCTTC
TRBD1,.,TRBV7-9,13,TRBJ2-7,CASSDRGPYEQYF,TGTGCCAGCAGTGACAGGGGGCCCTACGAGCAGTACTTC
TRBD2,few,TRBV5-5,18,TRBJ2-1,CASSQDGGGYLGYNEQFF,TGTGCCAGCAGCCAAGATGGGGGGGGTTACCTCGGGTACAATGAGCAGTTCTTC
TRBD1,.,TRBV6-6,15,TRBJ2-2,CATNPQGSQTGELFF,TGTGCCACCAATCCACAGGGGAGTCAGACCGGGGAGCTGTTTTTT
TRBD1,.,TRBV7-6,15,TRBJ2-1,CASSPGQGASNEQFF,TGTGCCAGCAGCCCCGGACAGGGAGCCTCCAATGAGCAGTTCTTC
TRBD1,.,TRBV18,16,TRBJ1-6,CASSPPSTGANSPLHF,TGTGCCAGCTCACCCCCTTCGACAGGGGCGAATTCACCCCTCCACTTT
.,many,TRBV11-2,8,TRBJ1-2,CAVRGYTF,TGTGCCGTCCGTGGCTACACCTTC
TRBD1,few,TRBV27,19,TRBJ2-4,CASNLGSSGTGKAKNIQYF,TGTGCCAGCAACCTAGGCTCATCCGGGACAGGGAAGGCCAAAAACATTCAGTACTTC
.,few,TRBV7-2,14,TRBJ1-2,CASSLFQGIYGYTF,TGTGCCAGCAGCTTATTTCAGGGAATCTATGGCTACACCTTC
.,few,TRBV7-8,15,TRBJ2-7,CASSFGDSSSYEQYF,TGTGCCAGCAGCTTCGGGGACTCCAGCTCCTACGAGCAGTACTTC
.,few,TRBV11-2,13,TRBJ2-5,CASRVQGKETQYF,TGTGCCAGCAGAGTCCAGGGAAAAGAGACCCAGTACTTC
TRBD1,few,TRBV5-1,16,TRBJ1-1,CASSSQGAARYTEAFF,TGCGCCAGCAGCTCTCAGGGGGCGGCGCGTTACACTGAAGCTTTCTTT
.,.,TRBV7-2,14,TRBJ1-5,CASSLAGDYQPQHF,TGTGCCAGCAGCTTAGCTGGGGACTATCAGCCCCAGCATTTT
.,many,TRBV28,14,TRBJ2-5,CASSSPDRQETQYF,TGTGCCAGCAGTTCCCCTGACAGACAAGAGACCCAGTACTTC
TRBD2,.,TRBV5-4,16,TRBJ2-3,CASSYPSGARADTQYF,TGTGCCAGCAGCTACCCTAGCGGGGCGAGGGCAGATACGCAGTATTTT
.,.,TRBV9,13,TRBJ1-1,CASSVATHTEAFF,TGTGCCAGCAGCGTGGCCACCCACACTGAAGCTTTCTTT
TRBD1,.,TRBV5-1,15,TRBJ2-1,CASSLQGVPEVRQFF,TGCGCCAGCAGCTTACAGGGGGTCCCTGAGGTCCGGCAGTTCTTC
TRBD1,.,TRBV28,15,TRBJ2-7,CASRFPGTGAYEQYF,TGTGCCAGCAGGTTCCCCGGGACAGGGGCCTACGAGCAGTACTTC
.,.,TRBV4-3,16,TRBJ1-6,CASSQDSTGRSSPLHF,TGCGCCAGCAGCCAAGATTCAACAGGAAGAAGCTCACCCCTCCACTTT
.,.,TRBV9,13,TRBJ1-1,CASSVHDGQSAFF,TGTGCCAGCAGCGTCCACGATGGGCAGTCGGCTTTCTTT
TRBD1,few,TRBV19,15,TRBJ2-7,CASSIARTGTYEQYF,TGTGCCAGTAGTATAGCCAGGACAGGAACCTACGAGCAGTACTTC
TRBD1,.,TRBV7-3,14,TRBJ1-2,CASSSGQGVSGYTF,TGTGCCAGCAGCTCAGGACAGGGGGTATCTGGCTACACCTTC
.,few,TRBV19,13,TRBJ1-5,CASSIGTGSLQHF,TGTGCCAGTAGTATAGGGACTGGCAGCCTCCAGCATTTT
.,.,TRBV11-2,15,TRBJ1-4,CASSLVRGEGEKLFF,TGTGCCAGCAGCTTGGTCCGAGGGGAGGGGGAAAAACTGTTTTTT
.,few,TRBV7-2,15,TRBJ2-5,CASSDLGGAGETQYF,TGTGCCAGCAGCGATCTCGGTGGGGCGGGGGAGACCCAGTACTTC
.,.,TRBV2,17,TRBJ2-6,CASSEALRVFGANVLTF,TGTGCCAGCAGTGAAGCGCTGAGGGTATTTGGGGCCAACGTCCTGACTTTC
.,.,TRBV19,14,TRBJ1-5,CASSISGSNQPQHF,TGTGCCAGTAGTATTTCCGGGAGCAATCAGCCCCAGCATTTT
.,few,TRBV27,12,TRBJ1-6,CASSFRGSPLHF,TGTGCCAGCAGTTTTCGAGGCTCACCCCTCCACTTT